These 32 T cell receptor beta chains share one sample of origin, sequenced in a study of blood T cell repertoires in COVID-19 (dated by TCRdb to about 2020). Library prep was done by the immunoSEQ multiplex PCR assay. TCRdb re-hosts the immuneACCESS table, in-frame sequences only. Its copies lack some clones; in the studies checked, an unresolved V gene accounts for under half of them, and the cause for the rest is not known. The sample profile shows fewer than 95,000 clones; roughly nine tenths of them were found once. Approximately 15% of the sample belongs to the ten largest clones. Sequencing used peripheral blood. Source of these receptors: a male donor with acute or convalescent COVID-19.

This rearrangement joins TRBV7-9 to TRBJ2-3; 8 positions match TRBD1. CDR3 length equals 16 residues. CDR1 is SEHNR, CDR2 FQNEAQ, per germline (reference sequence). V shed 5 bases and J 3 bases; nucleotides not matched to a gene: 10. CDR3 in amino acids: CASSAGDRGLTDTQYF. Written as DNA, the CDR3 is TGTGCCAGCAGCGCCGGTGACAGGGGATTAACAGATACGCAGTATTTT.

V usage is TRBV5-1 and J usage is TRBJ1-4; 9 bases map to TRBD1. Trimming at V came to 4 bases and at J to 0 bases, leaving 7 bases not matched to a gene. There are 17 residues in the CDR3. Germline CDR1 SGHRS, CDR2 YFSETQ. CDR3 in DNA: TGCGCCAGCAGCCGGAGGGGACAGGGAACAACTAATGAAAAACTGTTTTTT. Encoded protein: CASSRRGQGTTNEKLFF.

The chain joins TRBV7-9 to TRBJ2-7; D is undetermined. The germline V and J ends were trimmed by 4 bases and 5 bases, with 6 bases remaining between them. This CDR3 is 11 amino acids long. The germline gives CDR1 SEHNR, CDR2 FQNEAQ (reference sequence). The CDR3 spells CASSSVDEQYF. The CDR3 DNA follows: TGTGCCAGCAGCTCGGTCGACGAGCAGTACTTC.

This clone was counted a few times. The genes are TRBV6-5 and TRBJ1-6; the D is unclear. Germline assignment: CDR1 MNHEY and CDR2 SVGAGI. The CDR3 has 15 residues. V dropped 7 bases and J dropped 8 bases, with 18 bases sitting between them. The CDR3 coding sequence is TGTGCCAGCACCCTGACCCCGATGGGAGATTCACCCCTCCACTTT. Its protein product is CASTLTPMGDSPLHF.

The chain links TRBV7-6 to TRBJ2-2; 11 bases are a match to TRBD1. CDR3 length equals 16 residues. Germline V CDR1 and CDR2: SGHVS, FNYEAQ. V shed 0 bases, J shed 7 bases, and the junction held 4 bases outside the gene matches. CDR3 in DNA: TGTGCCAGCAGCTTAGCCGGGACAGGGGGTGTCGGGGAGCTGTTTTTT. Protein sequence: CASSLAGTGGVGELFF.

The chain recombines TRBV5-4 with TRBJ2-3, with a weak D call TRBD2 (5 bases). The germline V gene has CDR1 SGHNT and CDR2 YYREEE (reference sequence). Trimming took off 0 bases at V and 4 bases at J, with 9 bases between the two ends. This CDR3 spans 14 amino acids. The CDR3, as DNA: TGTGCCAGCAGCTTGGCGGGGAACTCAGATACGCAGTATTTT. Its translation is CASSLAGNSDTQYF.

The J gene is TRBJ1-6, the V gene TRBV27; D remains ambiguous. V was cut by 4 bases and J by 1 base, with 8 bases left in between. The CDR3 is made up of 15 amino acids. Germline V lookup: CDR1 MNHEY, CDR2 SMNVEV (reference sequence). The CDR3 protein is CASSWRDSYNSPLHF. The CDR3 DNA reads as TGTGCCAGCAGTTGGAGGGATTCCTATAATTCACCCCTCCACTTT.

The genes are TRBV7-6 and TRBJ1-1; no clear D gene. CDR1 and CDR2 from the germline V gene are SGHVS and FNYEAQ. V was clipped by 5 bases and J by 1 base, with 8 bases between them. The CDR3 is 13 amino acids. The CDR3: CASSENTNTEAFF. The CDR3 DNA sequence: TGTGCCAGCAGCGAAAACACGAACACTGAAGCTTTCTTT.

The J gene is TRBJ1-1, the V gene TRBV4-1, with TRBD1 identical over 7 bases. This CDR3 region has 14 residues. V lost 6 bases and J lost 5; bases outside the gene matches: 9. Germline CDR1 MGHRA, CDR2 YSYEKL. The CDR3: CASSKQGSGTEAFF. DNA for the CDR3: TGCGCCAGCAGTAAACAGGGGTCGGGGACTGAAGCTTTCTTT.

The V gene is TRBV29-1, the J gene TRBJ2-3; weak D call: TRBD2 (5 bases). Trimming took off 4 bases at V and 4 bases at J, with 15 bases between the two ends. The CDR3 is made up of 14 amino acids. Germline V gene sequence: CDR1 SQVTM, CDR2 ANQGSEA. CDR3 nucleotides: TGCAGCGTTGGGCTCCTGGCGGGTTCAGATACGCAGTATTTT. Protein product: CSVGLLAGSDTQYF.

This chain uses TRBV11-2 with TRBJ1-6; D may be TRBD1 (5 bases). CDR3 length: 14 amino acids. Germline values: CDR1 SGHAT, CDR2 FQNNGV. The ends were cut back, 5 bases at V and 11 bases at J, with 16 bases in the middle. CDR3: CASSPSRQNTPLHF. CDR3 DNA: TGTGCCAGCAGCCCCTCAAGACAGAATACACCCCTCCACTTT.

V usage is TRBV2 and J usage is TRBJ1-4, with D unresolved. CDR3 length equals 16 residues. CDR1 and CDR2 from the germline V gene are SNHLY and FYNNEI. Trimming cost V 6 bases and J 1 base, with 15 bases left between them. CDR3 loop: CASSPREGVTNEKLFF. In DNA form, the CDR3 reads TGTGCCAGCAGCCCCCGGGAGGGAGTAACTAATGAAAAACTGTTTTTT.

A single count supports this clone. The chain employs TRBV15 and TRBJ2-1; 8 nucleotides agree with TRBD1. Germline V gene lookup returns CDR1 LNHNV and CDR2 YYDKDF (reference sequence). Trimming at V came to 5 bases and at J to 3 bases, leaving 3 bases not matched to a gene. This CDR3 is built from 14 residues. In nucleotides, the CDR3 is TGTGCCACCAGCGGGGGACAGGACTACAATGAGCAGTTCTTC. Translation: CATSGGQDYNEQFF.

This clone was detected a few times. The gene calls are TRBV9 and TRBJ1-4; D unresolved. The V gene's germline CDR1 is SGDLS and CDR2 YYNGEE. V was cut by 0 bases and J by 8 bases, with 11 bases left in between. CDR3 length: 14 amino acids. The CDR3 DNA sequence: TGTGCCAGCAGCGTAGGCAGGAGGAGGGAAAAACTGTTTTTT. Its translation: CASSVGRRREKLFF.

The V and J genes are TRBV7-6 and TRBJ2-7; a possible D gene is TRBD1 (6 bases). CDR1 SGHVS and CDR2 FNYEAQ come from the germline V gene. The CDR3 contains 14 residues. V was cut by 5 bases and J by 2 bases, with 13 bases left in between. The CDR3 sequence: CASSPLWDTYEQYF. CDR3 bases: TGTGCCAGCAGCCCCCTCTGGGACACCTACGAGCAGTACTTC.

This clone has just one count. CDR3 in amino acids: CASSQSEDSTGELFF. The CDR3 DNA follows: TGCGCCAGCAGCCAGTCTGAGGACAGCACCGGGGAGCTGTTTTTT. The gene calls are TRBV4-1 and TRBJ2-2, with a possible D match to TRBD1 (6 bases). Germline CDR1 reads MGHRA; CDR2 reads YSYEKL. The CDR3 totals 15 residues. Deletions cut 3 bases from V and 4 bases from J, with 12 bases between.

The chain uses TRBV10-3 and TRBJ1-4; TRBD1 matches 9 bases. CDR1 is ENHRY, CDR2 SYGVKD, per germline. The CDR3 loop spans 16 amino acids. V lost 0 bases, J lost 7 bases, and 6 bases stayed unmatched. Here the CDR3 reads CAISESKGQGFEKLFF. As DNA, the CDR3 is TGTGCCATCAGTGAGTCGAAGGGACAGGGTTTTGAAAAACTGTTTTTT.

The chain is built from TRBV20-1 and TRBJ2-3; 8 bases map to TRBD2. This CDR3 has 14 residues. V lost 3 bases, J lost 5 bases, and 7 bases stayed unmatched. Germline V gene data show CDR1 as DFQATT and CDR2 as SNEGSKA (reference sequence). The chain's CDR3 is CSASLQRGIDTQYF. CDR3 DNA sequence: TGCAGTGCTAGTTTACAGCGGGGGATAGATACGCAGTATTTT.

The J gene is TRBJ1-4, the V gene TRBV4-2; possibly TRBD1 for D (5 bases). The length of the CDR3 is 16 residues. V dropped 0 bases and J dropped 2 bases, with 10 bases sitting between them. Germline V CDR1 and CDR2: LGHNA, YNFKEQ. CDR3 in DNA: TGTGCCAGCAGCCAAGATCCTCCAGGGACTAATGAAAAACTGTTTTTT. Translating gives CASSQDPPGTNEKLFF.

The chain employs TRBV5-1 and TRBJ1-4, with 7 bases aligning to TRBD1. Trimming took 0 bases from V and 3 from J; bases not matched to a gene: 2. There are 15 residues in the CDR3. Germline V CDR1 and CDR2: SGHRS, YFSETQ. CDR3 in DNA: TGCGCCAGCAGCTTGGGACAGGGACCTAATGAAAAACTGTTTTTT. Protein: CASSLGQGPNEKLFF.

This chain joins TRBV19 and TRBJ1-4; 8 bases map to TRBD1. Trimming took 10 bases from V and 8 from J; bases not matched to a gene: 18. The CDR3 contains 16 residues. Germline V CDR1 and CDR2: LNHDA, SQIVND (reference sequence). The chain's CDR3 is CATSLLGQAAGEKLFF. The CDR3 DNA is TGTGCCACCTCCCTATTGGGACAGGCCGCTGGAGAAAAACTGTTTTTT.

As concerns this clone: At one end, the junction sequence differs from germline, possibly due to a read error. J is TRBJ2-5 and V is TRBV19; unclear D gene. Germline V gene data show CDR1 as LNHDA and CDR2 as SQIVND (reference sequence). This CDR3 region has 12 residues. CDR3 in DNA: TGTGCCAGTAATAAGCACGGAGAGTCCCAGTACTTC. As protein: CASNKHGESQYF.

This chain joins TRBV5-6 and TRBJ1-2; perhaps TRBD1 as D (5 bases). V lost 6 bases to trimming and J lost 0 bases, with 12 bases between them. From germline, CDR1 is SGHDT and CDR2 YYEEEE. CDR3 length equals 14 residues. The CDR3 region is CASTLTAANYGYTF. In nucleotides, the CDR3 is TGTGCCAGCACTTTGACAGCCGCTAACTATGGCTACACCTTC.

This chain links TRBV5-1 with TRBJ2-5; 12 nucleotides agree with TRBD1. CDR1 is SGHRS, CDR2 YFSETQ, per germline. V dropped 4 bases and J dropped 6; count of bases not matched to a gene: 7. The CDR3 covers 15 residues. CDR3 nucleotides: TGCGCCAGCAGCACGGGACAGGGGGCGGCTCAGACCCAGTACTTC. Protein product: CASSTGQGAAQTQYF.

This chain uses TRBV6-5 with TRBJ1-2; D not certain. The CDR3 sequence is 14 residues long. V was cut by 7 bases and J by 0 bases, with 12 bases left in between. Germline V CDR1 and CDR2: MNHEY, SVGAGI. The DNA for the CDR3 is TGTGCCAGCAACCCCTCGGGAGCTAACTATGGCTACACCTTC. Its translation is CASNPSGANYGYTF.

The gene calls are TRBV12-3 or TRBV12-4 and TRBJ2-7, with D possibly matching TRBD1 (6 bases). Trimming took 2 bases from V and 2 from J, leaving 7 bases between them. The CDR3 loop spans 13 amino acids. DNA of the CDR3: TGTGCCAGCAGTTTAAGGGACACCTACGAGCAGTACTTC. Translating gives CASSLRDTYEQYF.

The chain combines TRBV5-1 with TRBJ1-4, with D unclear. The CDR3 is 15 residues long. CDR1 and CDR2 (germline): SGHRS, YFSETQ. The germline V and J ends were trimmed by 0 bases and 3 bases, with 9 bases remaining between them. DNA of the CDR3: TGCGCCAGCAGCTTGGGTGGAGCCTCTAATGAAAAACTGTTTTTT. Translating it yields CASSLGGASNEKLFF.

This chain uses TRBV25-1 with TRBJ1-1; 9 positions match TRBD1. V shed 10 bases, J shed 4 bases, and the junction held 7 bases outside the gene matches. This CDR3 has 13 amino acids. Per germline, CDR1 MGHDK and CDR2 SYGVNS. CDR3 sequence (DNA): TGTGCCACCACACAGGGGGCGGGCACTGAAGCTTTCTTT. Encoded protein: CATTQGAGTEAFF.

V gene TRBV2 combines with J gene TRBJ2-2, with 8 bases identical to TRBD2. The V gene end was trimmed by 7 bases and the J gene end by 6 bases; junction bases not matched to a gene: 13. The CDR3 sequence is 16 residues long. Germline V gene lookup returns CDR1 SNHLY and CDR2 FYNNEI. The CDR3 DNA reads TGTGCCAGCATCCGGGAGGGAATAGCGGGACCCGGGGAGCTGTTTTTT. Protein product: CASIREGIAGPGELFF.

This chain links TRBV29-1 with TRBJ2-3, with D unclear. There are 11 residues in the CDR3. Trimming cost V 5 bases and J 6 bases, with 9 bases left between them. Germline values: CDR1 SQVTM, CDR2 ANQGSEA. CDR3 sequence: CSVSGSDTQYF. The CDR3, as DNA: TGCAGCGTTTCGGGTTCCGATACGCAGTATTTT.

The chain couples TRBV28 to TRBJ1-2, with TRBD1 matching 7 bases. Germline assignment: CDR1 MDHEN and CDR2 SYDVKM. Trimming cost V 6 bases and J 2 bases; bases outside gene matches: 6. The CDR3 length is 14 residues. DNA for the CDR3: TGTGCCAGCAGGTCGGGACAGCTAAACTATGGCTACACCTTC. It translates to CASRSGQLNYGYTF.

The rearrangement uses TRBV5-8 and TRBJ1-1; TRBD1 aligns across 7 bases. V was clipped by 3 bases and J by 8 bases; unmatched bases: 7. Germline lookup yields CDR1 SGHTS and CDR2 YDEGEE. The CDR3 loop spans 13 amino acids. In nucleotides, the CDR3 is TGTGCCAGCAGCTCTCAGGAGGGGGCCGAAGCTTTCTTT. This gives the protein CASSSQEGAEAFF.